This is a list of T cell receptor beta chains from one sample in a study of shared clonotypes between healthy human individuals. Repertoires were generated with immunoSEQ multiplex PCR, while TCRdb's copy carries only in-frame clones and drops some. The sample includes approximately 2.1 million clones, over 90% of them seen just once. Sequenced sample: naive CD4+ T cells from PBMCs. These receptors came from a man younger than 30 in good health. Some clones in this sample may be carry-over from other donors' samples. CDR3s include the opening cysteine and the closing phenylalanine or tryptophan. The D gene is left open where the match is weak. The size field is filled for only some rows; it gives once, few, many or a size class.

NA NA TRBJ2-2 TRBV11-3 TGTGCCAGCAGCTTAGCAGGCCCTGTTGGTGGGGAGCTGTTTTTT CASSLAGPVGGELFF
TRBD2 once TRBJ2-1 TRBV5-1 TGCGCCAGCAGCAACATAGCGGGAGCGGGGAATGAGCAGTTCTTC CASSNIAGAGNEQFF
NA NA TRBJ2-7 TRBV21-1 TGTGCCCCCCTTTCAAGGGGGCCAACCTACGAGCAGTACTTC CAPLSRGPTYEQYF
TRBD1 NA TRBJ1-1 TRBV7-2 TGTGCCAGCAGCTTAGCCCCAGGGGGGTACACTGAAGCTTTCTTT CASSLAPGGYTEAFF
NA NA TRBJ2-3 TRBV6-1 TGTGCCAGCAGTGAAGGCCCATCCACGCAGTATTTT CASSEGPSTQYF
NA NA TRBJ2-1 TRBV6-6 TGTGCCAGCAGTGGGTCCAATGAGCAGTTCTTC CASSGSNEQFF
NA once TRBJ2-1 TRBV5-4 TGTGCCAGCAGCTTGGTGGCGTCTTCCTACAATGAGCAGTTCTTC CASSLVASSYNEQFF
NA once TRBJ1-5 TRBV5-6 TGTGCCAGCAGCTTGAGGGGGATACGCAATCAGCCCCAGCATTTT CASSLRGIRNQPQHF
NA NA TRBJ1-4 TRBV25-1 TGTGCCAGCAGTGAATATCCTGGAAAGGAAAAACTGTTTTTT CASSEYPGKEKLFF
NA once TRBJ2-2 TRBV10-1 TGCGCCAGCAGTCAAAACACGAACACCGGGGAGCTGTTTTTT CASSQNTNTGELFF
TRBD2 NA TRBJ2-1 TRBV9 TGTGCCAGCAGCGTAGTCGGGGGAGGGGACAATGAGCAGTTCTTC CASSVVGGGDNEQFF
TRBD1 NA TRBJ2-7 TRBV28 TGTGCCAGCAGGCCGACAGGGGGTACCTACGAGCAGTACTTC CASRPTGGTYEQYF
NA NA TRBJ1-5 TRBV6-6 TGTGCCAGCAGTTACCGGGATCAGCCCCAGCATTTT CASSYRDQPQHF
NA NA TRBJ2-2 TRBV7-3 TGTGCCAGCAGCCCGATTCGGGCCGGGGAGCTGTTTTTT CASSPIRAGELFF
TRBD2 NA TRBJ2-1 TRBV27 TGTGCCAGCAGTAGGGGACTAGCGCCCTACAATGAGCAGTTCTTC CASSRGLAPYNEQFF
NA NA TRBJ1-3 TRBV19 TGTGCCAGTAGTTTTAGGGGAGCTGGAAACACCATATATTTT CASSFRGAGNTIYF
TRBD2 NA TRBJ2-7 TRBV7-9 TGTGCCAGCAGCTTCGTAACTAGCGGTCCCCATGAGCAGTACTTC CASSFVTSGPHEQYF
TRBD1 NA TRBJ1-2 TRBV7-2 TGTGCCAGCAGTGCAACAGGGGCTAACTATGGCTACACCTTC CASSATGANYGYTF
TRBD1 NA TRBJ2-3 TRBV19 TGTGCCAGCCGAGACAGGGGGCGCACAGATACGCAGTATTTT CASRDRGRTDTQYF
TRBD1 NA TRBJ2-5 TRBV29-1 TGCAGCGTCGACAGGGGGTACCAAGAGACCCAGTACTTC CSVDRGYQETQYF
TRBD1 NA TRBJ1-3 TRBV18 TGTGCCAGCTCACGTGGACAGGGGAACTCTGGAAACACCATATATTTT CASSRGQGNSGNTIYF
TRBD1 NA TRBJ1-1 TRBV6-4 TGTGCCAGCAGACCGGACAGGGTGTCCACTGAAGCTTTCTTT CASRPDRVSTEAFF
NA NA TRBJ2-1 TRBV2 TGTGCCAGCAGTGTTACCGTGGGGGAGCAGTTCTTC CASSVTVGEQFF
NA NA TRBJ2-1 TRBV29-1 TGCAGCGTCGAGGCTCGGCTGTTGCCCAATCTTGAGCAGTTCTTC CSVEARLLPNLEQFF
NA NA TRBJ2-5 TRBV28 TGTGCCAGCAGCCCCAACAGGGATACAGAGACCCAGTACTTC CASSPNRDTETQYF
TRBD2 NA TRBJ2-3 TRBV4-2 TGTGCCAGCAGCCATGTACTAGCGGGAGATGTATCAGATACGCAGTATTTT CASSHVLAGDVSDTQYF
NA NA TRBJ2-1 TRBV5-1 TGCGCCAGCAGCTTTGCTAGCATTGAGCAGTTCTTC CASSFASIEQFF
TRBD1 NA TRBJ2-7 TRBV7-3 TGTGCCAGCAGCCCCAGCCGGGACAGGTACTACGAGCAGTACTTC CASSPSRDRYYEQYF
NA NA TRBJ2-1 TRBV6-5 TGTGCCAGCAGAGAACAGGGCGGGCTGTACAATGAGCAGTTCTTC CASREQGGLYNEQFF
TRBD1 NA TRBJ1-4 TRBV5-1 TGCGCCAGCAGCTTCCAACAGGGGAATGAAAAACTGTTTTTT CASSFQQGNEKLFF
NA once TRBJ1-3 TRBV27 TGTGCCAGCAGTTTACCGAGCACCATATATTTT CASSLPSTIYF
NA once TRBJ2-5 TRBV30 TGTGCCTGGAGACCGGGACCCATTTCGCTAGAGACCCAGTACTTC CAWRPGPISLETQYF
TRBD2 NA TRBJ2-3 TRBV28 TGTGCCGCAACGGGACTAGCGGGACGGGCTAGCACAGATACGCAGTATTTT CAATGLAGRASTDTQYF
TRBD1 NA TRBJ2-2 TRBV6-5 TGTGCCAGCAGTTATCGACAGGGGATCACCGGGGAGCTGTTTTTT CASSYRQGITGELFF
NA NA TRBJ1-2 TRBV29-1 TGCAGCGTTGAAGGGGGGGAATATGGCTACACCTTC CSVEGGEYGYTF
NA NA TRBJ1-2 TRBV7-9 TGTGCCAGCAGCCCCCAGAGCTATGGCTACACCTTC CASSPQSYGYTF
TRBD2 NA TRBJ2-7 TRBV29-1 TGCAGCGTTGCAGGGCTAGCGGGAGGCGAGCAGTACTTC CSVAGLAGGEQYF
NA NA TRBJ2-2 TRBV7-2 TGTGCCAGCAACAGGGACGGCGGGGAGCTGTTTTTT CASNRDGGELFF
NA NA TRBJ2-1 TRBV28 TGTGCCAGCAGGCGCCCCGGTCGGGGCTTCTTGGATAATGAGCAGTTCTTC CASRRPGRGFLDNEQFF
TRBD2 NA TRBJ2-7 TRBV10-1 TGCGCCAGATCTAGGACTAGCGGGAAGTCCTACGAGCAGTACTTC CARSRTSGKSYEQYF
NA NA TRBJ1-4 TRBV5-1 TGCGCCAGCAGCTTGGGGCAGGGGCCGTATGAAAAACTGTTTTTT CASSLGQGPYEKLFF
NA NA TRBJ1-1 TRBV29-1 TGCAGCGTTGAGCGTGGAGGGGGGAACACTGAAGCTTTCTTT CSVERGGGNTEAFF
TRBD2 NA TRBJ2-7 TRBV5-1 TGCGCCAGCAGCTTGGGGGGTTTCGCCCCGGGACTAGCGGTGAGCTCCTACGAGCAGTACTTC CASSLGGFAPGLAVSSYEQYF
TRBD2 NA TRBJ2-1 TRBV9 TGTGCCAGCAGCCTCCAGACAGCGGGAGGCTACAATGAGCAGTTCTTC CASSLQTAGGYNEQFF
TRBD2 NA TRBJ2-1 TRBV25-1 TGTGCCAGCAGTGACCCGGGACTAGCGGGCAATGAGCAGTTCTTC CASSDPGLAGNEQFF